Included here is one T cell receptor (beta chain) sequence, with context. The ends were cut back, 6 bases at V and 0 bases at J, with 25 bases in the middle. The CDR3 spans 18 residues. CDR1 is SQVTM, CDR2 ANQGSEA, per germline. The sample is drawn from a study of blood T cell repertoires in COVID-19. TCRdb's table, derived via immunoSEQ multiplex PCR, lists solely in-frame clones and lacks some. Seen here are about 150,000 clones, approximately 85% observed once, and the top ten hold about 0.63%. The V call is TRBV29-1, the J call TRBJ2-3; D is perhaps TRBD1 (5 bases). The TCR originated in a man aged 55 to 70 with COVID-19, enrolled during active disease. Sequenced material: peripheral blood. In DNA form, the CDR3 reads TGCAGCGTCGCAGGGTTTATCGGGCAGGGCGCCAGCACAGATACGCAGTATTTT. Protein sequence: CSVAGFIGQGASTDTQYF.